This T cell receptor (beta chain) was captured in a study of blood T cell repertoires in COVID-19. In the study overall: Samples taken during acute and convalescent COVID-19 were collected in the United States, Italy and Spain. PBMCs, B-cell-depleted T cells, or T cells were the source of the cDNA or gDNA that made up the material.

As handled by the study authors: Reference gene primer amplification gave estimated nucleated cell counts. Some clones are missing from TCRdb's copy, which holds only in-frame ones; the method was immunoSEQ multiplex PCR. D and trimming were read from the DNA, whereas the V and J calls and clone size are those reported in that table. The sample shows some 450,000 clones, about 90% of them seen only once. The CDR3 has 14 amino acids. V was shortened by 0 bases and J by 2 bases, with 9 bases between the two germline ends. CDR1 and CDR2 from the germline V gene are SGHNT and YYREEE (reference sequence). Seattle-derived patients entered the study during active infection and were followed longitudinally.

The sequencing input was peripheral blood. The receptor's source is a young man with COVID-19, enrolled during active disease. This chain joins TRBV5-4 and TRBJ2-7, with D maybe TRBD2 (5 bases). In DNA, the CDR3 is TGTGCCAGCAGCTTGGGAGGACTTGCCTACGAGCAGTACTTC. Amino acids: CASSLGGLAYEQYF.